One T cell receptor (beta chain) is described in this entry. Its antigen is as yet unknown. This sample was included in a study of shared clonotypes between healthy human individuals. Over several immunoSEQ plates, each subset's genomic DNA was distributed in even portions. TCRdb keeps only in-frame clones here, not all; method: immunoSEQ multiplex PCR. The table has roughly 1,800,000 clones, about 95% seen once. The germline gives CDR1 SEHNR, CDR2 FQNEAQ (reference sequence). Deletions cut 1 base from V and 1 base from J, with 10 bases between. This CDR3 has 15 residues. Broader study findings: Across a handful of donors, naive CD4 shared 5% to 6%, naive CD8 3% to 3.5%, memory CD4 about 2.4%, memory CD8 0.4% to 0.5%.

The naive CD8 fraction comprised CD45RO-negative cells positively selected for CCR7 and excluded terminally differentiated effector memory CD45RA+ cells. The donors, healthy adults who were HIV-negative, had experienced no recent acute infections or vaccinations. Each donor was a Caucasian adult residing in Nashville, Tennessee. The specimen was naive CD8+ T cells sorted from blood. The rearrangement uses TRBV7-9 and TRBJ1-2; D is perhaps TRBD1 (6 bases). This clonotype was obtained from a man aged 18 to 30 in good health. The CDR3 protein is CASSLGGTLNYGYTF. The CDR3, as DNA: TGTGCCAGCAGCTTAGGTGGGACACTTAACTATGGCTACACCTTC.